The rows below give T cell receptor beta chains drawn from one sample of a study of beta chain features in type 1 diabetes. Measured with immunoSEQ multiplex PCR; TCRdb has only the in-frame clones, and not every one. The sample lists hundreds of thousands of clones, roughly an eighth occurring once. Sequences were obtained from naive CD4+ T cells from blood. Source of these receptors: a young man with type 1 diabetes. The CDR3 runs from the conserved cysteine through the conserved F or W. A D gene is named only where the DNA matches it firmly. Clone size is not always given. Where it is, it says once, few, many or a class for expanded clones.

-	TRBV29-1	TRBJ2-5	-	TGCAGCGTTCAAGGGAGGGAGACCCAGTACTTC	CSVQGRETQYF
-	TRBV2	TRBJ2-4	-	TGTGCCAGCACTTGGACTGGAAAAAACATTCAGTACTTC	CASTWTGKNIQYF
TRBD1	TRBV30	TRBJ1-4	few	TGTGCCTGGAGCCTGCAGGGGGCAGGTGAAAAACTGTTTTTT	CAWSLQGAGEKLFF
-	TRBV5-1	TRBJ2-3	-	TGCGCCAGCAGTCTCCAACTTAGCACAGATACGCAGTATTTT	CASSLQLSTDTQYF
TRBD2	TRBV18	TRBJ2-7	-	TGTGCCAGCTCACTATATGCGGGAGAAGTGAACGAGCAGTACTTC	CASSLYAGEVNEQYF
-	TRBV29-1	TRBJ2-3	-	TGCAGTATGGGCCGCACAGATACGCAGTATTTT	CSMGRTDTQYF
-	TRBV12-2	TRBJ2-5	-	TGTGCAAGTCGCGTAGACAGGGTAGTTGGAGAGACCCAGTACTTC	CASRVDRVVGETQYF
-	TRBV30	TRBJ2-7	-	TGTGCCTGGAGTGAAACGGGTGTTTCCTACGAGCAGTACTTC	CAWSETGVSYEQYF
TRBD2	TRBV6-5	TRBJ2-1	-	TGTGCCAGCAGTTACCGACTAGCTGAATATGAGCAGTTCTTC	CASSYRLAEYEQFF
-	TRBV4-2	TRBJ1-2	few	TGTGCCAGCAGCCAGCCCGGCCCAGCCTTGGAGGGCTACACCTTC	CASSQPGPALEGYTF